These T cell receptor beta chains were read from a single sample in a study of cytomegalovirus exposure and HLA in healthy donors. Using immunoSEQ multiplex PCR, the repertoire was profiled, and TCRdb retains in-frame clones only, with some absent. The table has about 140,000 clones, 70% seen once. Sequenced input: PBMCs. These receptors came from a woman in her 30s in good health and CMV-seronegative. Both conserved end residues are part of each CDR3. The D gene is left open where the match is weak. Clone size is given for some rows only: seen once, a few or many times, or a class if the clone is expanded.

CDR3 protein	CDR3 DNA	V gene	J gene	clone size	D gene
CAWSSDYHQPQHF	TGTGCCTGGAGTTCCGACTATCATCAGCCCCAGCATTTT	TRBV30	TRBJ1-5	-	-
CASSYSGVNQETQYF	TGCGCCAGCAGCTATAGCGGGGTGAACCAAGAGACCCAGTACTTC	TRBV5-1	TRBJ2-5	-	TRBD2
CASSDRVHEQFF	TGTGCCAGCAGTGACAGGGTCCATGAGCAGTTCTTC	TRBV6-5	TRBJ2-1	-	TRBD1
CASSLGGGTSTDTQYF	TGTGCCAGCAGCTTGGGTGGCGGAACTAGCACAGATACGCAGTATTTT	TRBV5-4	TRBJ2-3	few	-
CASSSRDRGDTEAFF	TGTGCCAGCAGCTCGCGGGACAGGGGGGATACTGAAGCTTTCTTT	TRBV7-3	TRBJ1-1	-	TRBD1
CASVRDREYGYTF	TGTGCCAGCGTCCGGGACAGGGAATATGGCTACACCTTC	TRBV6-1	TRBJ1-2	-	TRBD1
CASSPYRGGTEAFF	TGTGCCAGCAGTCCCTACAGGGGAGGCACTGAAGCTTTCTTT	TRBV27	TRBJ1-1	-	TRBD1
CASSQTGWGGPTDTQYF	TGTGCCAGCTCACAAACCGGGTGGGGGGGCCCCACAGATACGCAGTATTTT	TRBV4-2	TRBJ2-3	few	-
CAISDNRGSRQETQYF	TGTGCCATCAGTGATAATCGAGGGTCTAGGCAAGAGACCCAGTACTTC	TRBV10-3	TRBJ2-5	-	-
CASSLATWTSSAQYF	TGCGCCAGCAGCTTGGCCACATGGACTTCTAGTGCCCAGTACTTC	TRBV5-1	TRBJ2-5	few	-
CASSTRERYNEQFF	TGTGCCAGTAGTACGCGGGAGCGTTACAATGAGCAGTTCTTC	TRBV19	TRBJ2-1	few	TRBD2
CASSLSRVFNSPLHF	TGTGCCAGCAGTTTATCCCGGGTTTTTAATTCACCCCTCCACTTT	TRBV28	TRBJ1-6	-	-
CAITPDRDTRELFF	TGTGCCATCACCCCGGACAGGGATACCAGGGAGCTGTTTTTT	TRBV10-3	TRBJ2-2	-	TRBD1
CAISGVFGGALPANTEAFF	TGTGCCATCAGTGGGGTTTTCGGGGGGGCCCTCCCCGCGAACACTGAAGCTTTCTTT	TRBV10-3	TRBJ1-1	-	-
CAIRRDGDENGYTF	TGTGCCATCAGGCGAGACGGAGACGAAAATGGCTACACCTTC	TRBV10-3	TRBJ1-2	-	-
CASSYISEGTQYF	TGTGCCAGCAGCTACATTTCGGAGGGGACCCAGTACTTC	TRBV28	TRBJ2-5	few	-
CASSESGSSQETQYF	TGCGCCAGCAGTGAGTCGGGCAGTTCCCAAGAGACCCAGTACTTC	TRBV10-1	TRBJ2-5	few	-
CASSPPPGQGVLTGELFF	TGTGCCAGCAGTCCCCCACCGGGACAGGGGGTATTGACCGGGGAGCTGTTTTTT	TRBV28	TRBJ2-2	few	TRBD1
CASSASGSGTEAFF	TGTGCCAGCAGTGCTTCGGGATCAGGCACTGAAGCTTTCTTT	TRBV6-1	TRBJ1-1	-	-
CSVKRGFQETQYF	TGCAGCGTCAAGCGGGGGTTCCAAGAGACCCAGTACTTC	TRBV29-1	TRBJ2-5	-	TRBD2
CASSMGQQGAGSPLHF	TGCGCCAGCAGCATGGGACAACAGGGGGCTGGATCACCCCTCCACTTT	TRBV5-1	TRBJ1-6	once	TRBD1
CASSLGNSPTEAFF	TGTGCCAGCAGCTTAGGAAATAGCCCCACTGAAGCTTTCTTT	TRBV7-6	TRBJ1-1	-	-
CASSISVDIMNTEAFF	TGTGCCAGTAGTATATCCGTGGACATAATGAACACTGAAGCTTTCTTT	TRBV19	TRBJ1-1	few	-
CASSSGAANTGELFF	TGTGCCAGTAGTAGCGGGGCCGCGAACACCGGGGAGCTGTTTTTT	TRBV19	TRBJ2-2	once	-